This T cell receptor beta chain was sequenced during a study of post-analysis software for immune sequencing data. TCR beta cDNA libraries included unique molecular identifiers. When about 0.9 to 11 million T cells were used, they gave about 490,000 cDNA molecules. TCRdb reprocessed the PCR reads via MiXCR and lists one record per CDR3 protein. The table lists 600,000 to 700,000 distinct CDR3 sequences, over 45% of them singletons. Notes on the study in general: Controls had lower frequencies than patients of roughly five TRBV segments, which included TRBV5-6, TRBV5-1 and TRBV20-1.

Concerning this clonotype: Its antigen is as yet unknown.

The germline V gene has CDR1 SEHNR and CDR2 FQNEAQ (reference sequence). Between the trimmed V and J ends, which lost 5 bases and 6 bases, there was a span of 7 bases. The CDR3 length is 12 residues. The genes are TRBV7-9 and TRBJ2-2; no reliable D call. Sequences were obtained from blood. This clonotype was obtained from a girl aged 2-15 years with multiple sclerosis. CDR3: CASSDNPGELFF. The DNA for the CDR3 is TGTGCCAGCAGCGATAACCCCGGGGAGCTGTTTTTT.